The 19 T cell receptor beta chains presented below share a single source sample, sequenced in a study of cytomegalovirus exposure and HLA in healthy donors. With 60 Vbeta and 13 Jbeta primers, the PCR was carried out. TCRdb's copy holds only in-frame clones and misses some; the assay was immunoSEQ multiplex PCR. The table shows 180,000 or so clones, with under 80% occurring only once. The sequenced sample was PBMCs. The receptors derive from a human donor in good health.

As regards this clone: One junction end does not reproduce the germline sequence, and a read error may be involved. This sequence joins TRBV5-6 and TRBJ2-7; the match to TRBD1 covers 11 bases. CDR1 and CDR2 (germline): SGHDT, YYEEEE. The CDR3 consists of 14 residues. CDR3 region: CASSVWDRGSEQCF. The CDR3 DNA follows: TGTGCCAGCAGCGTTTGGGACAGGGGGAGCGAGCAGTGCTTC. The full variable domain, completed using reference TRBV5-6 and TRBJ2-7, is DAGVTQSPTHLIKTRGQQVTLRCSPKSGHDTVSWYQQALGQGPQFIFQYYEEEERQRGNFPDRFSGHQFPNYSSELNVNALLLGDSALYLCASSVWDRGSEQCFGPGTRLTVT.

This chain links TRBV2 with TRBJ1-5; a weak D match, TRBD1 (6 bases). Germline V gene sequence: CDR1 SNHLY, CDR2 FYNNEI. The CDR3 runs to 15 residues. Trimming took off 6 bases at V and 1 base at J, with 13 bases between the two ends. The CDR3 loop is CASRKNRESNQPQHF. The CDR3 DNA follows: TGTGCCAGCAGAAAAAACAGGGAAAGCAATCAGCCCCAGCATTTT.

The rearrangement joins TRBV29-1 to TRBJ2-1; a weak D match, TRBD1 (5 bases). Germline V lookup: CDR1 SQVTM, CDR2 ANQGSEA. CDR3 length equals 14 residues. With 3 bases removed from V and 8 bases from J, the gap between germline ends came to 17 bases. CDR3 sequence reads: CSVEGRHLLHEQFF. CDR3 sequence (DNA): TGCAGCGTTGAGGGGCGACACCTACTCCATGAGCAGTTCTTC.

This clone was picked up a small number of times. The chain has TRBV30 and TRBJ1-1; 8 positions agree with TRBD1. Germline loops: CDR1 GTSNPN, CDR2 SVGIG (reference sequence). V trimming: 5 bases; J trimming: 0 bases; junction bases outside the gene matches: 2. The CDR3 covers 13 residues. This CDR3 is CAWDRGMNTEAFF. DNA of the CDR3: TGTGCCTGGGACAGGGGAATGAACACTGAAGCTTTCTTT.

The chain carries TRBV27 and TRBJ2-2; D unresolved. The length of the CDR3 is 12 residues. V was shortened by 6 bases and J by 4 bases, with 6 bases between the two germline ends. Germline CDR1 is MNHEY and CDR2 is SMNVEV (reference sequence). This chain's CDR3 is CASSRATGELFF. The CDR3 bases are TGTGCCAGCAGCCGAGCCACCGGGGAGCTGTTTTTT.

The chain links TRBV6-1 to TRBJ2-2; D remains ambiguous. Germline CDR1 is MNHNS and CDR2 is SASEGT. V was cut by 3 bases and J by 6 bases, with 8 bases left in between. CDR3 length: 13 amino acids. The CDR3 nucleotides are TGTGCCAGCAGTGACCTGCAGTCCGGGGAGCTGTTTTTT. This encodes CASSDLQSGELFF.

The gene calls are TRBV7-2 and TRBJ1-2, with D hard to call. This CDR3 spans 14 amino acids. Trimming pared 0 bases from V and 6 bases from J, leaving 11 bases between. Germline CDR1 reads SGHTA; CDR2 reads FQGNSA. Written as DNA, the CDR3 is TGTGCCAGCAGCTTAGCAAGAGGGAGCCATGGCTACACCTTC. This codes for CASSLARGSHGYTF.

The chain is built from TRBV4-3 and TRBJ1-5, with D unresolved. Germline loops: CDR1 LGHNA, CDR2 YSLEER. The CDR3 contains 13 residues. Trimming stripped 1 base from V and 6 bases from J, with 7 bases between. CDR3 region: CASSQGSGQPQHF. The CDR3 coding sequence is TGCGCCAGCAGCCAAGGTTCCGGTCAGCCCCAGCATTTT.

The V gene is TRBV30, the J gene TRBJ2-7; possible D gene TRBD2, 6 bases. V lost 5 bases to trimming and J lost 1 base, with 6 bases between them. CDR3 length equals 11 residues. CDR1 and CDR2 (germline): GTSNPN, SVGIG (reference sequence). In DNA form, the CDR3 reads TGTGCCTGGCGGGGGTCCTACGAGCAGTACTTC. Translated, it gives CAWRGSYEQYF.

The chain is built from TRBV5-1 and TRBJ2-1, with unresolved D. Looked up from germline, CDR1 is SGHRS and CDR2 is YFSETQ. The V end was cut by 2 bases, the J end by 0 bases, with 9 bases between. CDR3 length equals 15 residues. CDR3 protein: CASSFTGSSYNEQFF. The CDR3 coding sequence is TGCGCCAGCAGCTTTACCGGTAGCTCCTACAATGAGCAGTTCTTC.

The rearrangement links TRBV30 to TRBJ1-5, with D possibly being TRBD1 (5 bases). The CDR3 consists of 15 residues. Looked up from germline, CDR1 is GTSNPN and CDR2 is SVGIG (reference sequence). Trimming shortened V by 2 bases and J by 6 bases, and 17 bases separated the two germline ends. The CDR3, as DNA: TGTGCCTGGAGTCCACGTAGCGGGGCTGGTCAGCCCCAGCATTTT. The encoded protein is CAWSPRSGAGQPQHF.

This clone was detected a few times. This sequence joins TRBV6-5 and TRBJ1-1, with D possibly TRBD1 on 6 matching bases. The CDR3 sequence is 11 residues long. Germline assignment: CDR1 MNHEY and CDR2 SVGAGI. Trimming cost V 6 bases and J 8 bases, with 10 bases left between them. CDR3: CASRSTGEAFF. DNA of the CDR3: TGTGCCAGCAGGTCCACAGGGGAAGCTTTCTTT.

The chain recombines TRBV29-1 with TRBJ1-2; D unclear. Trimming cost V 8 bases and J 4 bases, with 23 bases left between them. Germline V gives CDR1 SQVTM, CDR2 ANQGSEA. This CDR3 is 15 amino acids long. CDR3 bases: TGCAGCTCAGACAACAGCGGGCAGTCCGTCTATGGCTACACCTTC. Protein: CSSDNSGQSVYGYTF.

This chain joins TRBV30 and TRBJ1-1; no firm D call. V was clipped by 4 bases and J by 4 bases, with 13 bases between them. The germline V gene encodes CDR1 GTSNPN and CDR2 SVGIG (reference sequence). The CDR3 runs 13 residues. CDR3 protein: CAWTPGRGTEAFF. The CDR3, as DNA: TGTGCCTGGACCCCCGGCCGGGGCACTGAAGCTTTCTTT.

This rearrangement joins TRBV12-5 to TRBJ2-1, with 8 nucleotides matching TRBD2. With 5 bases clipped from V and 7 bases from J, the junction kept 13 bases outside the gene matches. Germline CDR1 is LGHNT and CDR2 is FRNRAP. This CDR3 is built from 16 residues. In DNA, the CDR3 is TGTGCTAGTGGTCCCCGGCGGGGGGAATTTGGGAATGAGCAGTTCTTC. As protein: CASGPRRGEFGNEQFF.

This rearrangement joins TRBV30 to TRBJ2-5; D is possibly TRBD1 (5 bases). The J call may not be correct, given that the DNA end is closer to TRBJ2-7. Looked up from germline, CDR1 is GTSNPN and CDR2 is SVGIG (reference sequence). The CDR3 contains 13 residues. In nucleotides, the CDR3 is TGTGCCTGGAGTGCAGGCAGGGTGTACGAGCAGTACTTC. Protein sequence: CAWSAGRVYEQYF.

In its sample, this clone was seen many times. The rearrangement uses TRBV19 and TRBJ1-1; weak D call: TRBD1 (6 bases). Trimming removed 5 bases at V and 8 bases at J, with 9 bases between. Germline CDR1 is LNHDA and CDR2 is SQIVND (reference sequence). This CDR3 region has 11 residues. CDR3 coding DNA: TGTGCCAGTAGTCGGACAGCGGAAGCTTTCTTT. Protein: CASSRTAEAFF.

This clone was seen a few times. At one of its ends the junction is not consistent with the germline gene, which may arise from a read error. The rearrangement joins TRBV7-7 to TRBJ2-2; possible D gene TRBD2, 6 bases. The V gene's germline CDR1 is SSHAT and CDR2 FNYEAQ (reference sequence). The CDR3 has 16 residues. CDR3 sequence reads: CASSLESAGTAGELFF. In DNA, the CDR3 is TGTGCTAGCAGCTTAGAATCGGCGGGGACGGCCGGGGAGCTGTTTTTT.

The gene calls are TRBV29-1 and TRBJ2-2; 7 positions match TRBD1. CDR1 SQVTM and CDR2 ANQGSEA come from the germline V gene. V dropped 6 bases and J dropped 2; count of bases not matched to a gene: 3. The CDR3 totals 13 residues. CDR3 residues: CSVRDRNTGELFF. CDR3 bases: TGCAGCGTCCGGGACAGAAACACCGGGGAGCTGTTTTTT.